The 14 T cell receptor beta chains below come from one sample, sequenced in a study of post-analysis software for immune sequencing data. The study's findings and limits: The five TRBV segments detected at higher frequency in patients than in controls included TRBV5-6, TRBV5-1 and TRBV20-1.

Antigens for these TCRs are unknown. TCR beta cDNA libraries included unique molecular identifiers. TCRdb fed the PCR reads into MiXCR, producing one record per CDR3 protein. The repertoire includes some 260,000 distinct CDR3 sequences, less than 40% of them detected once, and under 5.5% sits in the top ten. The sequencing sample was made of blood. These receptors were collected from a girl between 10 and 17 years old with multiple sclerosis.

This clonotype was observed a handful of times. The CDR3 nucleotides are TGCGCCAGCAGCTTAGGCGGGCCATCCTACGAGCAGTACTTC. Amino acids: CASSLGGPSYEQYF. This chain connects TRBV5-1 to TRBJ2-7; tentative D call: TRBD2 (5 bases). In germline, CDR1 is SGHRS, CDR2 YFSETQ. The V end lost 2 bases, the J end lost 1 base, and 10 bases lay between the germline ends. CDR3 size: 14 residues.

This chain's CDR3 is CSARDHTRLDEQYF. The CDR3 DNA sequence: TGCAGTGCTAGAGATCATACCAGACTGGACGAGCAGTACTTC. The chain combines TRBV20-1 with TRBJ2-7; D gene ambiguous. V gave up 0 bases and J gave up 5 bases, with 14 bases separating them. The CDR3 sequence is 14 residues long. CDR1 is DFQATT, CDR2 SNEGSKA, per germline (reference sequence).

In its sample, this clonotype was seen many times. The CDR3 DNA is TGCAGTGCTAGAGTTGAAGGGTTAAACACTGAAGCTTTCTTT. Amino acid sequence: CSARVEGLNTEAFF. The V and J genes are TRBV20-1 and TRBJ1-1; D not resolved. Between the trimmed V and J ends, which lost 1 base and 2 bases, there was a span of 11 bases. There are 14 residues in the CDR3. In germline, CDR1 is DFQATT, CDR2 SNEGSKA (reference sequence).

The J gene is TRBJ1-5, the V gene TRBV5-6; 8 bases align to TRBD1. The germline CDR1 and CDR2 sequences are SGHDT and YYEEEE. The CDR3 runs to 15 residues. With V trimmed by 4 bases and J by 6 bases, 9 bases remained unmatched. CDR3 sequence reads: CASSPRGRLGQPQHF. For the CDR3, the DNA is TGTGCCAGCAGCCCCAGGGGGCGTCTTGGTCAGCCCCAGCATTTT. Full variable domain (remainder filled in from reference TRBV5-6 and TRBJ1-5): DAGVTQSPTHLIKTRGQQVTLRCSPKSGHDTVSWYQQALGQGPQFIFQYYEEEERQRGNFPDRFSGHQFPNYSSELNVNALLLGDSALYLCASSPRGRLGQPQHFGDGTRLSIL.

There are many counts of this clonotype. The V and J genes are TRBV5-1 and TRBJ2-4, with D uncertain. The CDR3 extends over 16 amino acids. Trimming removed 0 bases at V and 7 bases at J, with 17 bases between. Germline loops: CDR1 SGHRS, CDR2 YFSETQ. The CDR3 DNA follows: TGCGCCAGCAGCTTGGCCTCCTTTGGGCAGGCTAACATTCAGTACTTC. Protein product: CASSLASFGQANIQYF.

The chain uses TRBV2 and TRBJ1-5; D is possibly TRBD1 (6 bases). The germline V gene encodes CDR1 SNHLY and CDR2 FYNNEI. Trimming took 6 bases from V and 0 from J, leaving 15 bases between them. The CDR3 has 16 amino acids. The CDR3 sequence is CASRFRDTYSNQPQHF. DNA of the CDR3: TGTGCCAGCAGGTTTAGGGACACCTATAGCAATCAGCCCCAGCATTTT.

For this clonotype: A junction end diverges from the germline sequence, so it may reflect a read error. V and J are TRBV3-1 and TRBJ1-2; 7 positions match TRBD1. The CDR3 is 14 residues long. Germline CDR1 LGHDT, CDR2 YNNKEL (reference sequence). The CDR3 sequence: CVSSQEDRNYGYTF. CDR3 DNA sequence: TGTGTCAGCAGCCAGGAGGACAGGAACTATGGCTACACCTTC.

This clonotype was detected many times. The CDR3 protein is CASSLRGESYNEQFF. DNA for the CDR3: TGTGCCAGCAGCTTGCGGGGGGAATCCTACAATGAGCAGTTCTTC. The V and J genes are TRBV3-1 and TRBJ2-1, with TRBD2 identical over 8 bases. V gave up 5 bases and J gave up 1 base; unmatched junction bases: 4. The CDR3 loop spans 15 amino acids. Germline-derived CDR1 and CDR2 are LGHDT and YNNKEL (reference sequence).

This clonotype was seen repeatedly, ten times or more. The chain employs TRBV12-3 or TRBV12-4 and TRBJ2-3; a weak D match, TRBD1 (5 bases). V lost 3 bases and J lost 7, with 11 bases in between. The CDR3 has 13 amino acids. CDR3 nucleotide sequence: TGTGCCAGCAGTTTTTCCCCAGGGCATACGCAGTATTTT. Protein product: CASSFSPGHTQYF.

About this clonotype itself: This may come from a read error, since a much larger clone is one base off. The V gene is TRBV6-2 or TRBV6-3, the J gene TRBJ2-1, with 9 bases matching TRBD2. The CDR3 loop spans 16 amino acids. With 5 bases clipped from V and 8 bases from J, the junction kept 13 bases outside the gene matches. CDR1 is MNHEY, CDR2 SVGEGT, per germline. The CDR3 loop is CASSGRTSALRDEQFF. The DNA for the CDR3 is TGTGCCAGCAGTGGTCGGACTAGCGCGCTTCGCGATGAGCAGTTCTTC.

Regarding this clonotype: One junction end does not reproduce the germline sequence, and a read error may be involved. J is TRBJ1-4 and V is TRBV12-3 or TRBV12-4; 7 positions agree with TRBD1. The CDR3 is made up of 15 amino acids. The CDR3 here is CAGSTRGTANEKLFF. The CDR3 DNA reads as TGTGCCGGCAGTACCCGCGGGACAGCTAATGAAAAACTGTTTTTT.

The J gene is TRBJ2-1, the V gene TRBV2, with D possibly TRBD2 on 6 matching bases. Germline V gene lookup returns CDR1 SNHLY and CDR2 FYNNEI. The V end was cut by 2 bases, the J end by 7 bases, with 18 bases between. CDR3 length equals 16 residues. The CDR3 DNA reads as TGTGCCAGCAGTGAAAACCCCGGGAGAGGGTATAATGAGCAGTTCTTC. Its translation is CASSENPGRGYNEQFF.

This clonotype showed up many times. The chain links TRBV10-3 to TRBJ2-3; maybe TRBD1 (6 bases). CDR1 ENHRY and CDR2 SYGVKD come from the germline V gene. Trimming removed 10 bases at V and 3 bases at J, with 23 bases between. The length of the CDR3 is 16 residues. The CDR3 is CASAPSAGVGTDTQYF. The CDR3 coding sequence is TGTGCCAGCGCTCCCAGCGCAGGGGTAGGAACAGATACGCAGTATTTT.

A remark on this clonotype: One base away lies a much larger clone, so this may be a sequencing read error. The J gene is TRBJ1-5, the V gene TRBV12-3 or TRBV12-4; D may be TRBD1 (6 bases). V lost 3 bases and J 5 bases, leaving 11 bases between the germline ends. The CDR3 runs to 14 residues. The CDR3 nucleotides read TGTGCCAGCAGTTTCAGGGGCGGCTATCAGCCCCAGCATTTT. It encodes CASSFRGGYQPQHF.